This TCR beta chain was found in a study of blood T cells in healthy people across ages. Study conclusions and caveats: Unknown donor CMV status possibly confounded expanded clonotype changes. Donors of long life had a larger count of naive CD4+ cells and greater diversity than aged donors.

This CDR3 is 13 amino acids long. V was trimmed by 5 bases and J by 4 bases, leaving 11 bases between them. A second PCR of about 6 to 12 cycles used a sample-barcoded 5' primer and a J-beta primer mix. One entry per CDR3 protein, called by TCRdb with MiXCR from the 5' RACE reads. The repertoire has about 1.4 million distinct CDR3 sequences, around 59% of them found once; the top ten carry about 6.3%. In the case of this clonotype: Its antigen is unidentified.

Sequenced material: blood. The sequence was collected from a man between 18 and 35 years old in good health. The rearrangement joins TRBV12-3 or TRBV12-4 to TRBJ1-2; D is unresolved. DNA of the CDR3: TGTGCCAGCAGTCACAGAGACTTCTATGGCTACACCTTC. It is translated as CASSHRDFYGYTF.